This TCR beta chain came from a study of CD8 T cells in Susac syndrome. Sequencing targeted TCR beta in blood CD8+ and CD4+ T cells. This CDR3 has 16 residues. V was clipped by 0 bases and J by 2 bases; unmatched bases: 5. Germline lookup yields CDR1 SQVTM and CDR2 ANQGSEA. Random hexamers served to reverse transcribe about 0.5 to 1 ug RNA. MiXCR was run by TCRdb on the immunoSEQ multiplex PCR reads, yielding one entry per CDR3 protein. The sample lists approximately 110,000 distinct CDR3 sequences, about 95% seen once, with 0.065% to 0.1% in the top ten. The source is a human donor in good health. Sequencing was performed on CD4+ T cells from PBMCs. This chain joins TRBV29-1 and TRBJ2-3; 10 nucleotides match TRBD2. The CDR3: CSVEDRLAGVTDTQYF. The DNA of the CDR3 is TGCAGCGTTGAAGATAGGCTAGCGGGGGTCACAGATACGCAGTATTTT.